This T cell receptor beta chain was documented in a study of neurological immune-mediated disorders. Findings and caveats of the study: Levels of TCR clonal expansion peaked in HTLV-1-associated myelopathy and reached their lowest in multiple sclerosis, under those of healthy controls. No CDR3 amino acid sequences were shared by expanded clones across subjects, suggesting private repertoires in all groups.

The length of the CDR3 is 16 residues. V trimming: 6 bases; J trimming: 1 base; junction bases outside the gene matches: 12. CDR1 is MGHDK and CDR2 is SYGVNS in the germline V gene. This clonotype has just a few counts. Antigen: not known. Described time point: longitudinal time-point 1 (baseline). The cDNA came from 5'RACE, which used 10-nucleotide random UMIs. The yield of each sequencing run was over 180 million TCR-beta sequences from 15-18 subjects. Via MiXCR, TCRdb re-called the 5' RACE reads, giving one row per CDR3 protein. The sample includes 55,000 to 80,000 distinct CDR3 sequences, around 15% of them seen just once.

The clonotype originates from a female donor with HTLV-1-associated myelopathy (HAM/TSP). The sequenced material came from PBMCs. This chain joins TRBV25-1 and TRBJ2-7; 7 bases align to TRBD2. CDR3 amino acids: CASSPNGGRASYEQYF. For the CDR3, the DNA is TGTGCCAGCAGCCCCAATGGGGGGAGGGCATCCTACGAGCAGTACTTC.